This T cell receptor beta chain derives from a study of blood T cell repertoires in COVID-19. Study overall: Acute and convalescent COVID-19 samples came from the United States, Italy and Spain. PBMCs, B-cell-depleted T cells, or T cells were the source of the cDNA or gDNA that made up the material.

The CDR3 has 12 residues. Germline loops: CDR1 LGHDT, CDR2 YNNKEL (reference sequence). The V end lost 0 bases, the J end lost 15 bases, and 9 bases lay between the germline ends. In the source study's methods: Estimated nucleated cell counts came from reference gene primer amplification. The repertoire was sequenced with immunoSEQ multiplex PCR; TCRdb's copy has only in-frame clones and lacks some. D and trimming come from the DNA, and the V and J calls and clone size come from that table. Among more than 95,000 clones listed, approximately 87% were seen once. Sequenced input: peripheral blood. The TCR comes from a man aged 50 or older with acute or convalescent COVID-19. The chain links TRBV3-1 (or the pseudogene TRBV3-2) to TRBJ1-6, with D unclear. The CDR3 is CASSQDARHLHF. DNA of the CDR3: TGTGCCAGCAGCCAAGATGCCAGGCACCTCCACTTT.